This TCR beta chain emerged from a study of T cells in Graves' hyperthyroidism and ophthalmopathy. The germline CDR1 and CDR2 sequences are SEHNR and FQNEAQ (reference sequence). CDR3 length equals 17 residues. V lost 2 bases, J lost 10 bases, and 18 bases stayed unmatched. This clonotype was recorded at least ten times. Clinical Activity Scores of at least 3, NOSPECS grades of at least 4 and durations under 3 months characterized ophthalmopathy patients. Exclusions: uncontrolled infection, other autoimmune disease, pregnancy, lactation. Clinical symptoms, serum thyroxine, TRAb, thyroid ultrasound and orbital computed tomography established diagnosis. The authors took PBMCs from 7.5 to 10 ml fresh peripheral blood. Template material for amplifying TCR beta CDR3 regions consisted of RNA transcripts. Researchers ran a first-round RT-PCR on the TCR CDR3 using the HTBI primer set. TCRdb reanalysed the multiplex PCR reads using MiXCR and keeps one entry per CDR3 protein. The sample carries hundreds of thousands of distinct CDR3 sequences, roughly 16% recorded once.

The chain carries TRBV7-9 and TRBJ1-1; 8 nucleotides match TRBD1. The sequence derives from a woman aged 40 to 50 with Graves' ophthalmopathy. The sample was blood. This CDR3 is CASSLTYRTGSISGAFF. As DNA, the CDR3 is TGTGCCAGCAGCTTAACCTACCGGACAGGGTCGATTTCGGGAGCTTTCTTT.